This T cell receptor (beta chain) is from a study of early stage breast cancer tumors. The study's findings and limits: In most of the 16 patients, blood comparison separated tumor from normal breast. Most shared enriched TCRB sequences were commonly generated ones. Compared with adjacent normal breast, tumors showed around 2.5-fold denser, more clonal T cells.

Regarding this clone: Antigen unknown.

The data were produced by immunoSEQ multiplex PCR, yet TCRdb's version contains in-frame clones alone and is incomplete. The data show 45,000 to 60,000 clones, about 90% seen once. After removal of 2 bases from V and 4 bases from J, the junction contained 5 bases not matched to a gene. CDR1 and CDR2 from the germline V gene are MNHEY and SVGAGI. The CDR3 spans 15 residues. This rearrangement joins TRBV6-5 to TRBJ2-7; 10 nucleotides match TRBD2. The specimen was blood. This clonotype originated in a person aged 65 to 85 with breast cancer. The CDR3 nucleotides read TGTGCCAGCAGTTACATAGCGGGGGGATTATACGAGCAGTACTTC. It specifies CASSYIAGGLYEQYF.